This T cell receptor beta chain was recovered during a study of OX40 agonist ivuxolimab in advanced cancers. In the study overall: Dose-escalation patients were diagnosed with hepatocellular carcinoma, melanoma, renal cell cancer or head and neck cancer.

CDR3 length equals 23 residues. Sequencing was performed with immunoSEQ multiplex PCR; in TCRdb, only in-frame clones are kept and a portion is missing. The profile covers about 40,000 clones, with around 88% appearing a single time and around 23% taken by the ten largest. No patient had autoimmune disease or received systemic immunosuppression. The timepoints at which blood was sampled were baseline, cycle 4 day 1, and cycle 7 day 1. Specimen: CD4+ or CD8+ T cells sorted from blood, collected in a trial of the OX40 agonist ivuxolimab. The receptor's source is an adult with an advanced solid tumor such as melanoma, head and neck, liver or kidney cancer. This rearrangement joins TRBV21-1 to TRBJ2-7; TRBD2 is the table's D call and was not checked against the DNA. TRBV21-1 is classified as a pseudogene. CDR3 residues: CASSKRLLATEEGSCPTPYEQYF. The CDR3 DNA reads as TGTGCCAGCAGCAAAAGGTTACTAGCGACCGAAGAAGGGAGTTGCCCCACGCCCTACGAGCAGTACTTC.